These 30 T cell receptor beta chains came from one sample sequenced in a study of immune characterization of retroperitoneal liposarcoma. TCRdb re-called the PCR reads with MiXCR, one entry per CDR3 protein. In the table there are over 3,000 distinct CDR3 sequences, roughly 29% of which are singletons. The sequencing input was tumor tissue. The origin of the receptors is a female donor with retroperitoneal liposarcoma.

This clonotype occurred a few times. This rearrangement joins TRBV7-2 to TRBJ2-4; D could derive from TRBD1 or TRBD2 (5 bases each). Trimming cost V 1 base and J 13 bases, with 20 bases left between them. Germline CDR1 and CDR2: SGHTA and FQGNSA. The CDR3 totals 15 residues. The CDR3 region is CASSLERGVSNEQYF. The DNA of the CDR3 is TGTGCCAGCAGCTTAGAGAGAGGGGTAAGCAATGAGCAGTACTTC.

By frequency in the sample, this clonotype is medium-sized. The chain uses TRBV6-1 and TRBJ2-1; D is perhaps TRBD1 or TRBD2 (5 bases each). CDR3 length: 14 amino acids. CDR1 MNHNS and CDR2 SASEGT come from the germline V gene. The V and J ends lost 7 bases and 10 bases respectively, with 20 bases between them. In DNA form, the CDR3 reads TGTGCCAGCACCTTGTATTCAGGGAGAGGAGAGCAGTTCTTC. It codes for CASTLYSGRGEQFF.

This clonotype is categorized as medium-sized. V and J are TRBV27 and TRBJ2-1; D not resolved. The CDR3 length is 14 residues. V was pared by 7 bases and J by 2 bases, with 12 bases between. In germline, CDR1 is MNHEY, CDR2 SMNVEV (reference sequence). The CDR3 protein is CASTTRTPYNEQFF. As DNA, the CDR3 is TGTGCCAGCACCACCCGTACCCCCTACAATGAGCAGTTCTTC.

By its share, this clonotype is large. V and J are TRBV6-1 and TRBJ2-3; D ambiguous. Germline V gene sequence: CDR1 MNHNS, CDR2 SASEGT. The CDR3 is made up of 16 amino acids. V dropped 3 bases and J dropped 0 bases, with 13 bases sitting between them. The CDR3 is CASSDSITTSTDTQYF. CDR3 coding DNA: TGTGCCAGCAGTGACAGTATAACCACTAGCACAGATACGCAGTATTTT.

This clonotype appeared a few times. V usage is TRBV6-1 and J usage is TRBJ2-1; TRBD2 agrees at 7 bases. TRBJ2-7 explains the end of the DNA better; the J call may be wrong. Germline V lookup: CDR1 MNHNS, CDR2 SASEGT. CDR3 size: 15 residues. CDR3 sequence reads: CASSEERDSYNEQYF. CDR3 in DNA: TGTGCCAGCAGTGAAGAGCGGGATTCCTACAATGAGCAGTACTTC.

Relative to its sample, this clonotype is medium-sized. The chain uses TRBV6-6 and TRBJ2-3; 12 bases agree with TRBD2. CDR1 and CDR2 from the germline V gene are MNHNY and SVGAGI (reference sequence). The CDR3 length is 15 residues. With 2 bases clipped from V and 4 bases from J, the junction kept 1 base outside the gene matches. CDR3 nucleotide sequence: TGTGCCAGCAGTTACCTAGCGGGAGGGGCAGATACGCAGTATTTT. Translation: CASSYLAGGADTQYF.

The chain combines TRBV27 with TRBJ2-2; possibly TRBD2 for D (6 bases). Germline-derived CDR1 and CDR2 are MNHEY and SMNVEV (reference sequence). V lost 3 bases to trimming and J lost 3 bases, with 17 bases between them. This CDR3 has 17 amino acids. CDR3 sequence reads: CASSFGLAGKYTGELFF. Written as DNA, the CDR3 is TGTGCCAGCAGTTTTGGATTGGCGGGGAAATACACCGGGGAGCTGTTTTTT.

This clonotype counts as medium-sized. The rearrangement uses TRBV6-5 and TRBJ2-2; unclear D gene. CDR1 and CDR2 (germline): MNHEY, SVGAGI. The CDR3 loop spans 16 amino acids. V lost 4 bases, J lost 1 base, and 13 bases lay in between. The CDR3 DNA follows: TGTGCCAGCAGTTCCTTAGCAGAGATGAACACCGGGGAGCTGTTTTTT. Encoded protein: CASSSLAEMNTGELFF.

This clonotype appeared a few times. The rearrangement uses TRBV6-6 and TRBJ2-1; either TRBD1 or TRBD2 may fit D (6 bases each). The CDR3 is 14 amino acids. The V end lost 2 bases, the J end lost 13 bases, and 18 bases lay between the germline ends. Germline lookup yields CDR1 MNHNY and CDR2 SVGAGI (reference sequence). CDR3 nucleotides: TGTGCCAGCAGTTACCGACGCACGGGGGCGCCCCAGTTCTTC. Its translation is CASSYRRTGAPQFF.

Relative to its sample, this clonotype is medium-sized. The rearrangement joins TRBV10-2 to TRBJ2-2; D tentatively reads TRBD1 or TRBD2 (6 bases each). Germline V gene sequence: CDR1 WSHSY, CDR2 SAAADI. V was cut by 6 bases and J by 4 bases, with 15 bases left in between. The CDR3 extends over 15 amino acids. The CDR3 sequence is CASREGGAGTGELFF. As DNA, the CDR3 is TGCGCCAGCAGGGAGGGGGGAGCCGGCACCGGGGAGCTGTTTTTT.

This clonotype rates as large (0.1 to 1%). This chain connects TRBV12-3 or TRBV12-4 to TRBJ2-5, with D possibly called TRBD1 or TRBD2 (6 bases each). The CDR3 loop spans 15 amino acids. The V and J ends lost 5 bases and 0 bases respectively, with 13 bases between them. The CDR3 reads CASSRGTMYQETQYF. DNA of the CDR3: TGTGCCAGCAGTCGCGGGACAATGTACCAAGAGACCCAGTACTTC.

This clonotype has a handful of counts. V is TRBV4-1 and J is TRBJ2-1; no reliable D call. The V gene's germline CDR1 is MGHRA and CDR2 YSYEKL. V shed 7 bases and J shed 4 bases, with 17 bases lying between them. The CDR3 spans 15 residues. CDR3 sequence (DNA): TGCGCCAGCAAGCAAGGCGGAGACGAGTACAATGAGCAGTTCTTC. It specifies CASKQGGDEYNEQFF.

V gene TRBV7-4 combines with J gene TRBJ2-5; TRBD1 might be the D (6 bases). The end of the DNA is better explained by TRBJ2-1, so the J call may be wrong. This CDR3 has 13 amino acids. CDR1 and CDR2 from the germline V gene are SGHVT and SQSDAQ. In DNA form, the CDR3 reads TGTGCCAGCAGCGAGACAGGAGCCTACGAGCAGTTCTTC. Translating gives CASSETGAYEQFF.

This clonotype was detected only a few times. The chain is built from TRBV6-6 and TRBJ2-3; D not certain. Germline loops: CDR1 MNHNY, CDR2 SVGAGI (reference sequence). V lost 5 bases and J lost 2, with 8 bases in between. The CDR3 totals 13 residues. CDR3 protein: CASSHSNTDTQYF. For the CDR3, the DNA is TGTGCCAGCAGTCACAGCAACACAGATACGCAGTATTTT.

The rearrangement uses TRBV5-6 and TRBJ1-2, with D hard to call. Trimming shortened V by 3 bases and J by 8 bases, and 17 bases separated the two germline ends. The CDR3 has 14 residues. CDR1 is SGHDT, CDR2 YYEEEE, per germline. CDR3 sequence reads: CASSSYDTRGGYTF. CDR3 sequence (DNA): TGTGCCAGCAGCTCCTACGACACTCGCGGGGGCTACACCTTC. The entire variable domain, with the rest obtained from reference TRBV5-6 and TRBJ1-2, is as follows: DAGVTQSPTHLIKTRGQQVTLRCSPKSGHDTVSWYQQALGQGPQFIFQYYEEEERQRGNFPDRFSGHQFPNYSSELNVNALLLGDSALYLCASSSYDTRGGYTFGSGTRLTVV.

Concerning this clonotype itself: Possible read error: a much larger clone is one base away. CDR3 region: CASSLDLVADPQDEQFF. CDR3 sequence (DNA): TGTGCCAGCAGCTTAGATCTTGTGGCCGACCCGCAGGACGAGCAGTTCTTC. The rearrangement links TRBV11-3 to TRBJ2-1; no firm D call. This CDR3 region has 17 residues. Trimming took 0 bases from V and 10 from J, leaving 22 bases between them. The germline CDR1 and CDR2 sequences are SGHNT and YENEEA.

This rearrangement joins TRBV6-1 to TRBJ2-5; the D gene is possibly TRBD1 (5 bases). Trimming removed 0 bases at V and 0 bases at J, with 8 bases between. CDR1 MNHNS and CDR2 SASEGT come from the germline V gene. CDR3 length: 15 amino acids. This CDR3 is CASSEADRYQETQYF. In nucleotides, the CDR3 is TGTGCCAGCAGTGAAGCTGACAGATACCAAGAGACCCAGTACTTC.

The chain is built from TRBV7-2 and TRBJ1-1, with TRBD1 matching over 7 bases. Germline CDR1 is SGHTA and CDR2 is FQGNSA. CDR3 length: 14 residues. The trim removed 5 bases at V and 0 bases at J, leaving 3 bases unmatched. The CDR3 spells CASSHTGVNTEAFF. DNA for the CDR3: TGTGCCAGCAGCCATACAGGGGTGAACACTGAAGCTTTCTTT.

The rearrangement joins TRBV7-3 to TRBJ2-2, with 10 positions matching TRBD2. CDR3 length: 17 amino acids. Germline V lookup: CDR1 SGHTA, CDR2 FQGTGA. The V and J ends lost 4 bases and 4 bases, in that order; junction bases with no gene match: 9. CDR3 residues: CASSSPTSGSLTGELFF. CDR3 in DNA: TGTGCCAGCAGCTCGCCGACTAGCGGGTCTCTCACCGGGGAGCTGTTTTTT.

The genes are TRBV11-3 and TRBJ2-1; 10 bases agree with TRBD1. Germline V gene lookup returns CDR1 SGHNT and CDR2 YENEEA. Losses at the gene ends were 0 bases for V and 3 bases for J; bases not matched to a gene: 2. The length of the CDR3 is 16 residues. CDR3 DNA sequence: TGTGCCAGCAGCTTAGAAGGGACAGGGGACTACAATGAGCAGTTCTTC. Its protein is CASSLEGTGDYNEQFF.

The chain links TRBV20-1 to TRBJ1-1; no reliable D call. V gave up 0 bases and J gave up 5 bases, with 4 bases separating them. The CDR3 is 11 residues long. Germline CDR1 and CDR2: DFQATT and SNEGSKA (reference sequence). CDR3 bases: TGCAGTGCTAGAGATAGGACTGAAGCTTTCTTT. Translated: CSARDRTEAFF.

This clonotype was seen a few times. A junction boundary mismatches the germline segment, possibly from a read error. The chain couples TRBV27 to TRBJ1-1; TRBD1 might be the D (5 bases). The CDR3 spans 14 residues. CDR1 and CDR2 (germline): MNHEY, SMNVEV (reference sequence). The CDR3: CASGNPGVDTGALF. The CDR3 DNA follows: TGTGCCAGCGGCAACCCGGGGGTAGACACTGGAGCTCTCTTT.

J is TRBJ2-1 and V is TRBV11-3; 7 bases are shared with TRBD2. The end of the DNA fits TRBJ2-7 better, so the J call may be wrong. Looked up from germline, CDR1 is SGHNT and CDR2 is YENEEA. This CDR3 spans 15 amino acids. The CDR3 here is CASSLGEGLPYEQYF. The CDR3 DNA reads TGTGCCAGCAGCTTGGGGGAGGGATTGCCTTACGAGCAGTACTTC.

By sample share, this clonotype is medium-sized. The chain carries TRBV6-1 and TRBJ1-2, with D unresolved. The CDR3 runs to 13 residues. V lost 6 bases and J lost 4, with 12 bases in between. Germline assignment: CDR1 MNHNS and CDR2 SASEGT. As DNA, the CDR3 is TGTGCCAGCAGCACCCGCCTAGGCTATGGCTACACCTTC. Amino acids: CASSTRLGYGYTF.

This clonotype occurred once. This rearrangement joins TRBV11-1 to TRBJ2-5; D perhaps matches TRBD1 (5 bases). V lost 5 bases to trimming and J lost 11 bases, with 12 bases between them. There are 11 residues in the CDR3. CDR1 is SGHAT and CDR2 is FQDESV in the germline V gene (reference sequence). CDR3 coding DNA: TGTGCCAGCAGCGAATCAGGGCGGCAGTACTTC. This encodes CASSESGRQYF.

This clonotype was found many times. In DNA, the CDR3 is TGTGCCAGCAGTTTGGGACAGGGGGGCTACGAGCAGTACTTC. Protein: CASSLGQGGYEQYF. The chain recombines TRBV12-3 or TRBV12-4 with TRBJ2-7; 11 positions agree with TRBD1. The V segment lost 3 bases and the J segment 3 bases; nucleotides outside the gene matches: 1. The CDR3 contains 14 residues.

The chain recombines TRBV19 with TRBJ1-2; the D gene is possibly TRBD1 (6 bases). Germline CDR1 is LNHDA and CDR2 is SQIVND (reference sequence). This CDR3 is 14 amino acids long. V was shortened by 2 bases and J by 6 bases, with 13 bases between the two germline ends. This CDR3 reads CASSIHREGDGYTF. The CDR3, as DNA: TGTGCCAGTAGTATACACAGGGAGGGGGATGGCTACACCTTC.

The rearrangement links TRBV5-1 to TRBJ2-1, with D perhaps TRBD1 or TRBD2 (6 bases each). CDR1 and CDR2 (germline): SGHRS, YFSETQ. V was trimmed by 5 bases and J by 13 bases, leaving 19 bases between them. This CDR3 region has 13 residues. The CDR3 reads CASRQGGEETQFF. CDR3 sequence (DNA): TGCGCCAGCAGACAGGGCGGGGAGGAGACCCAGTTCTTC.

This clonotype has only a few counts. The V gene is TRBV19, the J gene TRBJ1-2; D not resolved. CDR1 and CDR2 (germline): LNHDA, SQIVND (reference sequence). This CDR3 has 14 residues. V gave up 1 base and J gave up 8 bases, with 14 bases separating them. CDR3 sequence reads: CASSIGSSRAGYTF. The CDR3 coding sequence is TGTGCCAGTAGTATAGGTTCTTCGCGGGCGGGCTACACCTTC.

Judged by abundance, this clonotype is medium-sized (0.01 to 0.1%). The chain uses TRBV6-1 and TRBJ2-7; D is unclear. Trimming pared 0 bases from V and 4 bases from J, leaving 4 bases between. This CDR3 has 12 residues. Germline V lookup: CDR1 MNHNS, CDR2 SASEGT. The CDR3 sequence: CASSEASYEQYF. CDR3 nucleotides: TGTGCCAGCAGTGAAGCCTCATACGAGCAGTACTTC.